A single sample gave rise to the 5 T cell receptor beta chains below, sequenced in a study of blood T cell repertoires in COVID-19. This table comes from immunoSEQ multiplex PCR, and its TCRdb copy is limited to in-frame clones, with some not included. The sample has roughly 130,000 clones; 70% to 85% are singletons. The sequenced material came from PBMCs or T cells enriched from blood (not recorded which). These TCRs come from a man aged 50-60 years who had recovered from COVID-19.

The CDR3 nucleotides are TGTGCCAGCAGTGAGGCAGGCAATTCTAACTATGGCTACACCTTC. Encoded protein: CASSEAGNSNYGYTF. V usage is TRBV2 and J usage is TRBJ1-2; D unresolved. Looked up from germline, CDR1 is SNHLY and CDR2 is FYNNEI. The CDR3 is 15 amino acids. V was shortened by 3 bases and J by 0 bases, with 11 bases between the two germline ends. The full variable domain, with the rest looked up from reference TRBV2 and TRBJ1-2, is EPEVTQTPSHQVTQMGQEVILRCVPISNHLYFYWYRQILGQKVEFLVSFYNNEISEKSEIFDDQFSVERPDGSNFTLKIRSTKLEDSAMYFCASSEAGNSNYGYTFGSGTRLTVV.

This sequence joins TRBV5-1 and TRBJ2-1; the match to TRBD1 covers 7 bases. CDR1 and CDR2 (germline): SGHRS, YFSETQ. This CDR3 comprises 14 residues. V was pared by 7 bases and J by 3 bases, with 7 bases of the junction left unmatched. CDR3 region: CASSAGTDYNEQFF. CDR3 sequence (DNA): TGCGCCAGCTCTGCCGGGACAGACTACAATGAGCAGTTCTTC.

This chain uses TRBV7-8 with TRBJ2-1, with 9 bases that match TRBD1. Germline trimming cut 1 base from V and 7 bases from J; bases unmatched to any gene: 5. The CDR3 runs to 15 residues. Germline V CDR1 and CDR2: SGHVS, FQNEAQ. The CDR3 DNA sequence: TGTGCCAGCAGCTTAGGACAGGGGGTGGGAAATGAGCAGTTCTTC. Its translation is CASSLGQGVGNEQFF.

The chain carries TRBV18 and TRBJ2-2; 9 bases agree with TRBD1. The V segment lost 3 bases and the J segment 10 bases; nucleotides outside the gene matches: 6. CDR1 and CDR2 (germline): KGHSH, LQKENI. The CDR3 runs 14 residues. Here the CDR3 DNA reads TGTGCCAGCTCACCCGACAGGGGGGGTGCGGAGCTGTTTTTT. It specifies CASSPDRGGAELFF. Full variable domain (remainder filled in from reference TRBV18 and TRBJ2-2): NAGVMQNPRHLVRRRGQEARLRCSPMKGHSHVYWYRQLPEEGLKFMVYLQKENIIDESGMPKERFSAEFPKEGPSILRIQQVVRGDSAAYFCASSPDRGGAELFFGEGSRLTVL.

The J gene is TRBJ2-5, the V gene TRBV6-1; 8 nucleotides align to TRBD2. Unmatched junction bases numbered 8, after V lost 3 bases and J lost 2 bases. The CDR3 is made up of 16 amino acids. Germline V lookup: CDR1 MNHNS, CDR2 SASEGT. In DNA, the CDR3 is TGTGCCAGCAGTGAGATTAGCGGGGCCCCGCAAGAGACCCAGTACTTC. Protein: CASSEISGAPQETQYF.